This T cell receptor (beta chain) is drawn from a study of molecular identifiers for immune sequencing clone quantification. Study at large: In replicates, the authors split RNA from approximately 20,000 or 100,000 naive CD8 cells five ways and sequenced four. Study-wide points: Clones exceeding 20 RNA copies carried over 97% of effector molecules but under 1% of naive-cell molecules.

Making the bulk TCR libraries relied on previously described methods and listed TCR primers. TCRdb called the PCR reads again in MiXCR, with one record for every CDR3 protein. The table lists over 600,000 distinct CDR3 sequences, just under 20% of them singletons. This clonotype was recorded only once. Its specificity is not known. Sorted inputs of roughly 20,000 to 1,000,000 cells, with 10%, 30% or 50% RNA, yielded naive CD8 libraries. In germline, CDR1 is SGHNT, CDR2 YYREEE (reference sequence). Unmatched junction bases numbered 15, after V lost 0 bases and J lost 4 bases. CDR3 length equals 19 residues.

This sequence joins TRBV5-4 and TRBJ2-5; 10 bases are a match to TRBD2. The receptor comes from a human donor in good health. Some libraries in this study had Jurkat cell RNA spiked in. Source material: naive CD8+ T cells from blood, with Jurkat cell RNA spiked in. Subset in this sample: FACS-sorted CD8+CD4-CCR7+CD45RA+ naive T cells. CDR3 loop: CASSLAPPQLAGIRETQYF. The CDR3 region has the DNA TGTGCCAGCAGCTTGGCCCCCCCCCAACTAGCGGGAATACGAGAGACCCAGTACTTC.